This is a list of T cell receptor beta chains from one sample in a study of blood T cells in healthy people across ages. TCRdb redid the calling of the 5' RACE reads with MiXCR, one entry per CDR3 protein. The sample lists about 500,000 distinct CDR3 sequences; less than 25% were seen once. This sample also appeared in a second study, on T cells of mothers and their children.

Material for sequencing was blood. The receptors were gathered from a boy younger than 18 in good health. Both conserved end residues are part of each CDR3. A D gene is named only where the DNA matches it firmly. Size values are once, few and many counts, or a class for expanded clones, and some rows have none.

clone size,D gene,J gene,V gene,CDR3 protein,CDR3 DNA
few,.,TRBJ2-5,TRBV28,CASSHPVILIDSPQETQYF,TGTGCCAGCAGCCACCCAGTAATACTTATAGACAGTCCGCAAGAGACCCAGTACTTC
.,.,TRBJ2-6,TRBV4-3,CASSQDGSGAGANVLTF,TGCGCCAGCAGCCAAGATGGTTCGGGGGCTGGGGCCAACGTCCTGACTTTC
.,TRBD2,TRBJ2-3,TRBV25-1,CASAGLAGELSTDTQYF,TGTGCCAGCGCCGGACTAGCGGGGGAGCTTAGCACAGATACGCAGTATTTT
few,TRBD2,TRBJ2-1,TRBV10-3,CAISDLGGGQFF,TGTGCCATCAGTGACCTGGGGGGGGGGCAGTTCTTC
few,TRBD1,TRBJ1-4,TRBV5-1,CASSPGQTNEKLFF,TGCGCCAGCAGCCCGGGACAGACTAATGAAAAACTGTTTTTT
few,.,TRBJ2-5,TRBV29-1,CSVDGAVETQYF,TGCAGCGTTGACGGTGCTGTCGAGACCCAGTACTTC
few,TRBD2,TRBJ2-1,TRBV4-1,CASSPGTSGRYNEQFF,TGCGCCAGCAGCCCAGGGACTAGCGGGCGCTACAATGAGCAGTTCTTC
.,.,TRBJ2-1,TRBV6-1,CASTPRRGTPRSREQFF,TGTGCCAGCACCCCGAGGAGGGGGACTCCGCGTTCCAGGGAGCAGTTCTTC
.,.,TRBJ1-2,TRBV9,CASSVGGVRGSDYGYTF,TGTGCCAGCAGCGTAGGTGGTGTTAGGGGGAGCGACTATGGCTACACCTTC
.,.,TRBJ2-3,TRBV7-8,CASSLRKGGADTQYF,TGTGCCAGCAGCTTAAGAAAGGGGGGAGCAGATACGCAGTATTTT
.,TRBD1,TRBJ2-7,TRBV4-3,CASSLHGGTGVPYEQYF,TGCGCCAGCAGCCTCCACGGCGGGACAGGGGTTCCCTACGAGCAGTACTTC
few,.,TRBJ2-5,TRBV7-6,CASSGRGFWGQETQYF,TGTGCCAGCAGCGGAAGAGGCTTTTGGGGCCAAGAGACCCAGTACTTC
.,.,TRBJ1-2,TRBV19,CASRIPDTYGYTF,TGTGCCAGTAGGATCCCGGACACCTATGGCTACACCTTC
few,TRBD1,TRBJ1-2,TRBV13,CASSGQDGGGYTF,TGTGCCAGCAGTGGACAGGACGGGGGTGGCTACACCTTC
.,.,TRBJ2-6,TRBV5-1,CASGPEVFRSGANVLTF,TGCGCCAGCGGTCCAGAAGTTTTCCGCTCTGGGGCCAACGTCCTGACTTTC
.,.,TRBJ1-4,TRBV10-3,CAISEPSRVGEKLFF,TGTGCCATCAGTGAGCCCTCGCGGGTGGGAGAAAAACTGTTTTTT
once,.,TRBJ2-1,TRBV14,CASSQVGRGNYNEQFF,TGTGCCAGCAGCCAAGTGGGACGGGGAAACTACAATGAGCAGTTCTTC
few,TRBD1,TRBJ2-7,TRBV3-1,CASSPSRDRAYEQYF,TGTGCCAGCAGCCCATCCCGGGACAGGGCCTACGAGCAGTACTTC
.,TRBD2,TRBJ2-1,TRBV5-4,CASSLGRELYWNEQFF,TGTGCCAGCAGCTTGGGGCGGGAGTTGTACTGGAATGAGCAGTTCTTC
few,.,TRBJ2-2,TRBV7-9,CASHGDGQGTGELFF,TGTGCCAGCCATGGGGACGGCCAGGGCACCGGGGAGCTGTTTTTT
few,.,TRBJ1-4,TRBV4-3,CASSQDPGDKLFF,TGCGCCAGCAGCCAAGACCCAGGGGATAAACTGTTTTTT
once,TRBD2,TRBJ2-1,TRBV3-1,CASSRRLAGSIYNEQFF,TGTGCCAGCAGCCGGCGACTAGCGGGTTCTATCTACAATGAGCAGTTCTTC
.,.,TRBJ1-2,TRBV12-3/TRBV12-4,CASSLVGNEGYTF,TGTGCCAGCAGTTTAGTGGGTAATGAGGGCTACACCTTC
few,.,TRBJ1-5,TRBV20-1,CSASGGLGPQHF,TGCAGTGCTAGTGGCGGGCTCGGGCCCCAGCATTTT
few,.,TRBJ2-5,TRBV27,CASSSRGPQETQYF,TGTGCCAGCAGTAGCCGGGGTCCCCAAGAGACCCAGTACTTC
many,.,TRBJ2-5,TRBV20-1,CSARDLSETQYF,TGCAGTGCTAGAGATCTATCAGAGACCCAGTACTTC
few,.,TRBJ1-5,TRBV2,CASRSRGRQPQHF,TGTGCCAGCCGTAGCAGGGGCAGGCAGCCCCAGCATTTT
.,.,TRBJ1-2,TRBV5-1,CASSLIGGREGYTF,TGCGCCAGCAGCTTGATTGGGGGGCGCGAGGGCTACACCTTC
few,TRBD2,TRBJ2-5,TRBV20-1,CSASVPGGRETQYF,TGCAGTGCTAGTGTTCCGGGAGGGAGGGAGACCCAGTACTTC
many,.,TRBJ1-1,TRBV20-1,CSAPGPFRSFF,TGCAGTGCCCCGGGGCCCTTTCGGTCTTTCTTT
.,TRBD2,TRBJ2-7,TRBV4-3,CASSQSRGGFEQYF,TGCGCCAGCAGCCAAAGCCGGGGGGGGTTCGAGCAGTACTTC
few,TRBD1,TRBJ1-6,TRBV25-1,CASRKGAGNSPLHF,TGTGCCAGCAGGAAGGGGGCGGGGAATTCACCCCTCCACTTT
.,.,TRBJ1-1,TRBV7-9,CASSLVGDGAEAFF,TGTGCCAGCAGCTTAGTCGGGGACGGCGCTGAAGCTTTCTTT
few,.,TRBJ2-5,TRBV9,CASSPTGVTQYF,TGTGCCAGCAGCCCCACCGGGGTGACCCAGTACTTC
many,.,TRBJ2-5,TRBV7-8,CASSWGQGETQYF,TGTGCCAGCAGCTGGGGCCAAGGGGAGACCCAGTACTTC
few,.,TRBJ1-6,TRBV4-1,CASSPPGSGNSPLHF,TGCGCCAGCAGCCCACCGGGCTCGGGTAATTCACCCCTCCACTTT
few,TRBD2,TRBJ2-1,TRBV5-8,CASSRGLAGGEQFF,TGTGCCAGCAGCAGGGGACTAGCCGGCGGTGAGCAGTTCTTC
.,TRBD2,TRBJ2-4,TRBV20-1,CSATSGTSGDIQYF,TGCAGTGCTACTTCCGGGACTAGCGGGGACATTCAGTACTTC
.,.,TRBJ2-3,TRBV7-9,CASSALGAAVGADTQYF,TGTGCCAGCAGTGCCCTCGGGGCTGCGGTTGGAGCAGATACGCAGTATTTT
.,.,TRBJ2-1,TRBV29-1,CSVNLVVGNEQFF,TGCAGCGTTAACCTGGTGGTGGGGAATGAGCAGTTCTTC
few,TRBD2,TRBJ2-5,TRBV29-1,CSVEDGSGAGLVWFF,TGCAGCGTTGAAGATGGGTCGGGAGCGGGGCTGGTTTGGTTCTTC
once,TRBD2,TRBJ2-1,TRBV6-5,CASSPSGSRYNEQFF,TGTGCCAGCAGTCCTAGCGGGAGTCGTTACAATGAGCAGTTCTTC
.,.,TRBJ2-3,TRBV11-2,CASSLVSGVTSDTQYF,TGTGCCAGCAGCTTAGTTTCGGGGGTCACATCAGATACGCAGTATTTT
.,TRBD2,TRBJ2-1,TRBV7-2,CASSSQLAGGAYNEQFF,TGTGCCAGCAGCTCACAACTAGCGGGAGGGGCTTACAATGAGCAGTTCTTC
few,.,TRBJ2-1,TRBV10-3,CAIRAPSGGGNEQFF,TGTGCCATCAGGGCCCCCTCCGGCGGCGGCAATGAGCAGTTCTTC
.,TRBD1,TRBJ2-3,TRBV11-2,CASSLDVPGQAGLEFRYF,TGTGCCAGCAGCTTAGATGTTCCGGGACAGGCAGGACTTGAGTTTCGGTATTTT
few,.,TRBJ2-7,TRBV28,CASSPDSGGEQYF,TGTGCCAGCAGTCCCGACTCGGGCGGGGAGCAGTACTTC
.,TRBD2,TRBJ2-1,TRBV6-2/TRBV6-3,CASRRRTSGRGNEQFF,TGTGCCAGCAGACGCCGGACTAGCGGGAGGGGTAATGAGCAGTTCTTC
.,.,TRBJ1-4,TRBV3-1,CASSQDRDTAANEKLFF,TGTGCCAGCAGCCAAGATCGGGACACGGCTGCGAATGAAAAACTGTTTTTT
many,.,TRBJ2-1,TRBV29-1,CSVVLDNEQFF,TGCAGCGTTGTATTGGACAATGAGCAGTTCTTC
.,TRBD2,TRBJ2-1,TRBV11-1,CATRGVRAGGNEQFF,TGTGCCACCAGAGGCGTCCGGGCGGGGGGCAATGAGCAGTTCTTC
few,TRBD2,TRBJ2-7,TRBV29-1,CSAAGDSYEQCF,TGCAGCGCAGCGGGGGACTCCTACGAGCAGTGCTTC
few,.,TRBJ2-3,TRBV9,CASSVGGAGVSSTDTQYF,TGTGCCAGCAGCGTAGGAGGGGCTGGAGTCTCTAGCACAGATACGCAGTATTTT
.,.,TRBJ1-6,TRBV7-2,CASSLGTPWPLHF,TGTGCCAGCAGCTTAGGCACGCCGTGGCCCCTCCACTTT